This TCR beta chain was sequenced for a study of OX40 agonist ivuxolimab in advanced cancers. For the study at large: Hepatocellular carcinoma, melanoma, renal cell or head and neck cancer occurred in dose-escalation patients. Males comprised approximately 81% of the group, whose mean age was about 62 years (range roughly 23 to 80).

Clones were read by immunoSEQ multiplex PCR, and TCRdb kept only the in-frame ones, dropping some. The table lists 80,000 to 85,000 clones, roughly 80% of them singletons. As concerns this clone: The target antigen is unknown.

Regarding the study as a whole: Normalized expansion of T-cell clones was also low for some nonresponders.

The CDR3 loop spans 14 amino acids. V was trimmed by 7 bases and J by 6 bases, leaving 17 bases between them. The germline gives CDR1 MNHNS, CDR2 SASEGT. The chain combines TRBV6-1 with TRBJ2-3; TRBD1 is a possible D gene (6 bases). The sequencing here drew on CD4+ or CD8+ T cells sorted from blood, taken in a trial of the OX40 agonist ivuxolimab. The sequence was obtained from an adult with an advanced solid tumor such as melanoma, head and neck, liver or kidney cancer. The chain's CDR3 is CASTHWGPSDTQYF. CDR3 DNA sequence: TGTGCCAGCACCCACTGGGGGCCCTCGGATACGCAGTATTTT.